A single sample gave rise to the 21 T cell receptor beta chains below, sequenced in a study of blood T cell repertoires in COVID-19. Method: immunoSEQ multiplex PCR; TCRdb's copy keeps in-frame clones and lacks some. The table records tens of thousands of clones, more than 80% of them present only once. Sequencing was performed on peripheral blood. Receptors were obtained from a man younger than 45 with acute or convalescent COVID-19.

V gene TRBV11-2 combines with J gene TRBJ2-5; maybe TRBD1 (6 bases). V lost 5 bases and J 6 bases, leaving 13 bases between the germline ends. The CDR3 totals 13 residues. Germline CDR1 is SGHAT and CDR2 is FQNNGV. The CDR3 DNA reads as TGTGCCAGCAGCGGAAACAGGGAGAAGACCCAGTACTTC. It codes for CASSGNREKTQYF.

The CDR3 protein is CASSLAEGELFF. DNA of the CDR3: TGTGCCAGCAGCTTAGCCGAGGGAGAACTGTTTTTT. The chain employs TRBV7-9 and TRBJ1-4, with D unresolved. This CDR3 region has 12 residues. Germline lookup yields CDR1 SEHNR and CDR2 FQNEAQ (reference sequence). V was cut by 0 bases and J by 12 bases, with 8 bases left in between.

This chain connects TRBV7-8 to TRBJ1-1; 9 bases match TRBD1. The germline CDR1 and CDR2 sequences are SGHVS and FQNEAQ. CDR3 size: 15 residues. Trimming at V came to 4 bases and at J to 5 bases, leaving 8 bases not matched to a gene. DNA for the CDR3: TGTGCCAGCAGCTCGGAAACAGGGGGCTTTACTGAAGCTTTCTTT. This codes for CASSSETGGFTEAFF.

This chain uses TRBV7-9 with TRBJ2-1; 7 bases are shared with TRBD1. The J segment lost 5 bases and the V segment lost 6 bases, leaving 10 bases of the junction unmatched. CDR1 and CDR2 (germline): SEHNR, FQNEAQ (reference sequence). CDR3 length: 15 residues. The CDR3 region is CASSKAGGFHNEQFF. The CDR3 DNA is TGTGCCAGCAGTAAGGCAGGGGGTTTCCACAATGAGCAGTTCTTC.

The chain uses TRBV5-4 and TRBJ1-1, with 9 bases matching TRBD1. Germline-derived CDR1 and CDR2 are SGHNT and YYREEE (reference sequence). The CDR3 totals 16 residues. V lost 0 bases to trimming and J lost 3 bases; unmatched junction nucleotides: 6. CDR3 region: CASSLEFGQGYTEAFF. CDR3 bases: TGTGCCAGCAGCTTGGAGTTTGGACAGGGGTACACTGAAGCTTTCTTT.

The rearrangement joins TRBV4-1 to TRBJ2-5; TRBD2 aligns across 11 bases. Germline values: CDR1 MGHRA, CDR2 YSYEKL. This CDR3 contains 17 residues. Trimming removed 4 bases from V and 1 base from J; junction bases left unmatched: 8. CDR3 loop: CASSRTYSGGAQETQYF. The CDR3 nucleotides read TGCGCCAGCAGCCGAACATATAGCGGGGGGGCCCAAGAGACCCAGTACTTC.

This clone was detected a few times. The rearrangement links TRBV27 to TRBJ2-5, with 7 bases aligning to TRBD1. After removal of 4 bases from V and 1 base from J, the junction contained 3 bases not matched to a gene. There are 14 residues in the CDR3. Per germline, CDR1 MNHEY and CDR2 SMNVEV (reference sequence). The CDR3: CASSWTGPQETQYF. The CDR3 nucleotides are TGTGCCAGCAGTTGGACAGGACCCCAAGAGACCCAGTACTTC.

In this sample, this clone turned up many times. This sequence joins TRBV5-6 and TRBJ2-7; TRBD1 matches 10 bases. The CDR3 runs 14 residues. V trimming: 4 bases; J trimming: 6 bases; junction bases outside the gene matches: 7. Germline loops: CDR1 SGHDT, CDR2 YYEEEE. Here the CDR3 DNA reads TGTGCCAGCAGCGGGGGACAGGGGTATGGCGAGCAGTACTTC. Residues: CASSGGQGYGEQYF. The full variable domain, with the rest looked up from reference TRBV5-6 and TRBJ2-7, is DAGVTQSPTHLIKTRGQQVTLRCSPKSGHDTVSWYQQALGQGPQFIFQYYEEEERQRGNFPDRFSGHQFPNYSSELNVNALLLGDSALYLCASSGGQGYGEQYFGPGTRLTVT.

This chain links TRBV6-1 with TRBJ2-7, with D perhaps TRBD2 (5 bases). Germline V gives CDR1 MNHNS, CDR2 SASEGT. V lost 1 base to trimming and J lost 2 bases, with 12 bases between them. This CDR3 is built from 15 residues. The CDR3 DNA reads TGTGCCAGCAGTGAAGGACTAATTAAGGCCTACGAGCAGTACGTC. Its translation is CASSEGLIKAYEQYV.

The gene calls are TRBV16 and TRBJ1-1; D ambiguous. The V and J ends lost 1 base and 3 bases respectively, with 18 bases between them. The CDR3 is 17 amino acids. Germline values: CDR1 KGHSY, CDR2 FQNENV. CDR3 residues: CASSQFYKSAADTEAFF. CDR3 sequence (DNA): TGTGCCAGCAGCCAATTCTATAAATCGGCGGCGGACACTGAAGCTTTCTTT. Full variable domain (outside the CDR3, taken from reference TRBV16 and TRBJ1-1): GEEVAQTPKHLVRGEGQKAKLYCAPIKGHSYVFWYQQVLKNEFKFLISFQNENVFDETGMPKERFSAKCLPNSPCSLEIQATKLEDSAVYFCASSQFYKSAADTEAFFGQGTRLTVV.

This chain uses TRBV6-6 with TRBJ1-4; maybe TRBD1 (5 bases). From germline, CDR1 is MNHNY and CDR2 SVGAGI (reference sequence). V was shortened by 7 bases and J by 5 bases, with 14 bases between the two germline ends. The CDR3 spans 14 residues. CDR3 region: CASTLFTGNEKLFF. CDR3 in DNA: TGTGCCAGCACCCTATTTACAGGAAATGAAAAACTGTTTTTT.

The chain is built from TRBV27 and TRBJ1-2; TRBD1 is a possible D gene (5 bases). The CDR3 totals 14 residues. Trimming took 5 bases from V and 7 from J, leaving 17 bases between them. Germline V gene data show CDR1 as MNHEY and CDR2 as SMNVEV (reference sequence). The CDR3: CASSPRLGHGGYTF. CDR3 nucleotide sequence: TGTGCCAGCAGTCCCCGGTTGGGGCACGGTGGCTACACCTTC.

The chain is built from TRBV5-1 and TRBJ1-3; D gene ambiguous. The CDR3 totals 14 residues. Germline assignment: CDR1 SGHRS and CDR2 YFSETQ. Between the trimmed V and J ends, which lost 0 bases and 2 bases, there was a span of 6 bases. The CDR3, as DNA: TGCGCCAGCAGCTTGGATACAACTGGAAACACCATATATTTT. The encoded protein is CASSLDTTGNTIYF.

The rearrangement links TRBV19 to TRBJ1-3; a possible D gene is TRBD1 (6 bases). The CDR3 runs 14 residues. Trimming took off 9 bases at V and 0 bases at J, with 12 bases between the two ends. Germline V CDR1 and CDR2: LNHDA, SQIVND (reference sequence). The CDR3 protein is CASRDTRSGNTIYF. Written as DNA, the CDR3 is TGTGCCAGCCGGGACACCCGCTCTGGAAACACCATATATTTT.

The rearrangement uses TRBV10-3 and TRBJ1-5; 9 nucleotides match TRBD1. The CDR3 length is 14 residues. The V segment lost 3 bases and the J segment 4 bases; nucleotides outside the gene matches: 1. Germline CDR1 is ENHRY and CDR2 is SYGVKD. The CDR3 coding sequence is TGTGCCATCAGTGAAGGGACAGGGAATCAGCCCCAGCATTTT. Its translation: CAISEGTGNQPQHF.

The CDR3 region is CASSYSSGIFRKEQFF. CDR3 DNA: TGTGCCAGCAGTTACTCGAGCGGGATCTTCCGCAAGGAGCAGTTCTTC. The chain carries TRBV6-5 and TRBJ2-1; 7 bases fit TRBD2. The V gene end was trimmed by 0 bases and the J gene end by 10 bases; junction bases not matched to a gene: 12. The germline V gene has CDR1 MNHEY and CDR2 SVGAGI. The length of the CDR3 is 16 residues.

The chain links TRBV5-1 to TRBJ2-7; 7 positions agree with TRBD2. With V trimmed by 4 bases and J by 5 bases, 6 bases remained unmatched. Germline V gives CDR1 SGHRS, CDR2 YFSETQ. The CDR3 loop spans 13 amino acids. This CDR3 reads CASSVERDDEQYF. The CDR3 DNA reads as TGCGCCAGCAGCGTAGAGCGGGACGACGAGCAGTACTTC.

This chain connects TRBV7-2 to TRBJ2-3, with 7 bases matching TRBD2. Germline V gene data show CDR1 as SGHTA and CDR2 as FQGNSA. This CDR3 has 15 amino acids. After removal of 9 bases from V and 8 bases from J, the junction contained 17 bases not matched to a gene. The CDR3 sequence: CASLGVGGVHATQYF. The DNA of the CDR3 is TGTGCCAGTCTCGGTGTGGGGGGGGTCCACGCTACGCAGTATTTT.

J is TRBJ2-5 and V is TRBV28; 10 bases agree with TRBD1. Trimming cost V 3 bases and J 7 bases; bases outside gene matches: 8. This CDR3 is built from 15 residues. Germline values: CDR1 MDHEN, CDR2 SYDVKM. CDR3 nucleotides: TGTGCCAGCAGTTTGTGGGACAGGGGTTCGGGGACCCAGTACTTC. Its protein product is CASSLWDRGSGTQYF. The variable domain in full, completed from reference TRBV28 and TRBJ2-5, reads DVKVTQSSRYLVKRTGEKVFLECVQDMDHENMFWYRQDPGLGLRLIYFSYDVKMKEKGDIPEGYSVSREKKERFSLILESASTNQTSMYLCASSLWDRGSGTQYFGPGTRLLVL.

The rearrangement joins TRBV10-2 to TRBJ2-6; no firm D call. Germline assignment: CDR1 WSHSY and CDR2 SAAADI. Trimming pared 4 bases from V and 3 bases from J, leaving 4 bases between. The CDR3 consists of 13 residues. CDR3 DNA: TGCGCCAGCAGTGGGAGTGGGGCCAACGTCCTGACTTTC. Translation: CASSGSGANVLTF.

Note on this clone: Other DNA sequences in this sample translate to the same CDR3. This sequence joins TRBV5-1 and TRBJ1-4; no clear D gene. The V gene lost 4 bases and the J gene lost 0 bases, with 10 bases spanning the gap. The CDR3 consists of 15 residues. Germline V gene lookup returns CDR1 SGHRS and CDR2 YFSETQ. The CDR3, as DNA: TGCGCCAGCAGCCTCTATCAGGCAACTAATGAAAAACTGTTTTTT. This sequence encodes CASSLYQATNEKLFF.